A selection of T cell receptor beta chains follows, all from one sample in a study of cytomegalovirus exposure and HLA in healthy donors. The data were produced by immunoSEQ multiplex PCR, yet TCRdb's version contains in-frame clones alone and is incomplete. The data show some 160,000 clones, roughly 88% seen once. The sample taken for sequencing was PBMCs. The source of these receptors is a woman aged 18-30 years in good health and CMV-seronegative. The conserved cysteine and the conserved F or W are not part of the CDR3 here. A D gene is named only where the DNA matches it firmly.

cdr3_aa,j_call,v_call,d_call
ASSFVSNYGYT,TRBJ1-2,TRBV6-1,-
ASSLGGNSPLH,TRBJ1-6,TRBV2,-
ASSYGQSTEAF,TRBJ1-1,TRBV6-5,-
ASSSPGSYGYT,TRBJ1-2,TRBV5-1,-
AISATGGGNGYT,TRBJ1-2,TRBV10-3,TRBD1
ASKSSRAETIPYGYT,TRBJ1-2,TRBV27,-
ASSPSGDEQY,TRBJ2-7,TRBV18,-
ASSIGSGLWGLSGYT,TRBJ1-2,TRBV19,-
ASSDTWTGSPLH,TRBJ1-6,TRBV6-1,TRBD1
ASSLAARGGSYNEQF,TRBJ2-1,TRBV11-3,TRBD2
ASSHPRATETNEKLF,TRBJ1-4,TRBV4-1,-
ASSPMAGPNYGYT,TRBJ1-2,TRBV4-1,-
SVPSGGAGYNEQF,TRBJ2-1,TRBV29-1,TRBD2
ASSSYWGGEAF,TRBJ1-1,TRBV7-3,-
ASSDSPGQGVNGYT,TRBJ1-2,TRBV6-4,TRBD1
ASSIEDRDSEAF,TRBJ1-1,TRBV19,TRBD1
SASIGGGYT,TRBJ1-2,TRBV20-1,-
ASSYQQRGRGEQF,TRBJ2-1,TRBV6-5,TRBD2
ASSPPTRFINEQF,TRBJ2-1,TRBV18,-
ASSGQGWGTDTQY,TRBJ2-3,TRBV28,TRBD1
ASSDQDRNSPLH,TRBJ1-6,TRBV6-1,TRBD1
ASSQVSGGSSDTQY,TRBJ2-3,TRBV4-2,TRBD2
AGDRDNTEAF,TRBJ1-1,TRBV30,-
ASSLGAGYTDTQY,TRBJ2-3,TRBV5-1,TRBD2
ASSAGGGLAGLETQY,TRBJ2-5,TRBV25-1,TRBD2
ASSPQRGGGTEAF,TRBJ1-1,TRBV6-5,-
ASSSTGTGANVLT,TRBJ2-6,TRBV11-2,TRBD1
ASSLDYLNTEAF,TRBJ1-1,TRBV5-1,-
ASSLPGTGNTIY,TRBJ1-3,TRBV5-4,-
ASSLYRDQPQH,TRBJ1-5,TRBV7-2,-
ASSPNNSPLH,TRBJ1-6,TRBV7-9,-
ASSPDREWFYGYT,TRBJ1-2,TRBV7-2,TRBD1
ASSLGGETNTEAF,TRBJ1-1,TRBV13,-
ASSYPGGLVTEAF,TRBJ1-1,TRBV5-4,-
ASSEGWRSSYNEQF,TRBJ2-1,TRBV10-1,-
ASGTGANQPQH,TRBJ1-5,TRBV2,TRBD1
ASRQGGVVGQETQY,TRBJ2-5,TRBV28,-
ASSVQGSRQPQH,TRBJ1-5,TRBV6-1,-
ASRSFPGSYEQY,TRBJ2-7,TRBV28,-
ASSRGRTGELF,TRBJ2-2,TRBV27,-
ASSVQGYGYT,TRBJ1-2,TRBV9,-
AWSAVTGNTEAF,TRBJ1-1,TRBV30,-
AISGGGQNTEAF,TRBJ1-1,TRBV10-3,-
ASSAGTGVTEAF,TRBJ1-1,TRBV5-6,TRBD1
ASRTLDRTYEQY,TRBJ2-7,TRBV7-8,-
ASSLKVTRDRQETQY,TRBJ2-5,TRBV11-2,TRBD1
ASSPGTLNTEAF,TRBJ1-1,TRBV6-5,-
ASRPTGGYEQY,TRBJ2-7,TRBV9,TRBD1
ASSFGRGSGRISGANVLT,TRBJ2-6,TRBV5-1,TRBD2
ASSLGTPSYNEQF,TRBJ2-1,TRBV7-9,-
ATSSGGEGYGYT,TRBJ1-2,TRBV15,TRBD1
ASNGGLSNQPQH,TRBJ1-5,TRBV10-2,-
ASSQEFTSGAYEQY,TRBJ2-7,TRBV4-2,TRBD2
AISPTGTAEAF,TRBJ1-1,TRBV10-3,TRBD1
ASTPNRASGEVETQY,TRBJ2-5,TRBV25-1,TRBD2
ATSRVLEEWGAEAF,TRBJ1-1,TRBV15,-
ASNSGADSPLH,TRBJ1-6,TRBV28,-